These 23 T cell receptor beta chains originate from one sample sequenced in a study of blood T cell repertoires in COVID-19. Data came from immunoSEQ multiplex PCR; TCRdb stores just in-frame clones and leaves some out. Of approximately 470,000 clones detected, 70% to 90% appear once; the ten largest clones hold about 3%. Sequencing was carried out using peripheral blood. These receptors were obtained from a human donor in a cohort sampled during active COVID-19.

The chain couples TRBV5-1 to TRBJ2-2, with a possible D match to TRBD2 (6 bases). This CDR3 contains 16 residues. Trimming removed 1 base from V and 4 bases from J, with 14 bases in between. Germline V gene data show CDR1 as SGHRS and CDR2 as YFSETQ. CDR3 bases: TGCGCCAGCAGCTTGAGGGCGGATAGCGGCACCGGGGAGCTGTTTTTT. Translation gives CASSLRADSGTGELFF.

This chain's CDR3 is CASSFSSSSGNTIYF. The CDR3 bases are TGTGCCAGCAGCTTTTCAAGTAGCTCTGGAAACACCATATATTTT. The chain combines TRBV7-2 with TRBJ1-3; D remains unclear. V gave up 3 bases and J gave up 0 bases, with 9 bases separating them. Germline CDR1 reads SGHTA; CDR2 reads FQGNSA. This CDR3 contains 15 residues.

In DNA, the CDR3 is TGTGCCAGCAGCTTACTAATAGCGGGAGCCAATGAGCAGTTCTTC. The encoded protein is CASSLLIAGANEQFF. The V call is TRBV7-9, the J call TRBJ2-1; 9 nucleotides match TRBD2. V was pared by 2 bases and J by 6 bases, with 5 bases of the junction left unmatched. CDR3 length: 15 residues. CDR1 SEHNR and CDR2 FQNEAQ come from the germline V gene (reference sequence).

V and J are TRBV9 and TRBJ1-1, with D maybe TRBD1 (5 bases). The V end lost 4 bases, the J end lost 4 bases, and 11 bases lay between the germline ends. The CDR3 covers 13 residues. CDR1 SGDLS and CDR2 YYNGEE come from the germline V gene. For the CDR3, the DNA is TGTGCCAGCAGCCTGGGGGGGGGCACTGAAGCTTTCTTT. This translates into CASSLGGGTEAFF.

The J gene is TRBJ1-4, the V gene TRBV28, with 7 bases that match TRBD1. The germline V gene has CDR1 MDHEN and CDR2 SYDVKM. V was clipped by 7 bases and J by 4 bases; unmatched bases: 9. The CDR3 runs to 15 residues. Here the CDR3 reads CASIAPGGVNEKLFF. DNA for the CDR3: TGTGCCAGCATTGCACCAGGGGGTGTTAATGAAAAACTGTTTTTT.

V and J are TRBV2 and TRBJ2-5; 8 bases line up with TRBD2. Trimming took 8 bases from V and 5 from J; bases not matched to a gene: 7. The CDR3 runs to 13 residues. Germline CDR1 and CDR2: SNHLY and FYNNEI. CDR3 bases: TGTGCCAGCTTCCGGGAGGGGGGGGAGACCCAGTACTTC. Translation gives CASFREGGETQYF.

CDR3 amino acids: CSVEGDRVNNEQFF. In nucleotides, the CDR3 is TGCAGCGTTGAAGGGGACAGGGTTAACAATGAGCAGTTCTTC. This sequence joins TRBV29-1 and TRBJ2-1; 9 nucleotides align to TRBD1. CDR1 is SQVTM and CDR2 is ANQGSEA in the germline V gene. The V and J ends lost 1 base and 5 bases, in that order; junction bases with no gene match: 3. This CDR3 has 14 amino acids.

The CDR3 region has the DNA TGTGCCAGCAGCTTTAAGGGGGAGCAGCCCCAGCATTTT. Its translation: CASSFKGEQPQHF. V is TRBV7-9 and J is TRBJ1-5; TRBD1 might be the D (6 bases). CDR1 is SEHNR and CDR2 is FQNEAQ in the germline V gene (reference sequence). The CDR3 loop spans 13 amino acids. Deletions cut 3 bases from V and 7 bases from J, with 10 bases between.

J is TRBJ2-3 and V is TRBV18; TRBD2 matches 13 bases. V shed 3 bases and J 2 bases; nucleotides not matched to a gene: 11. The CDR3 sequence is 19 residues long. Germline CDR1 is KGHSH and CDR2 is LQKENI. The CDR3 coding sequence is TGTGCCAGCTCACCTGGGTTGGGACTAGCGGGAACCTACACAGATACGCAGTATTTT. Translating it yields CASSPGLGLAGTYTDTQYF.

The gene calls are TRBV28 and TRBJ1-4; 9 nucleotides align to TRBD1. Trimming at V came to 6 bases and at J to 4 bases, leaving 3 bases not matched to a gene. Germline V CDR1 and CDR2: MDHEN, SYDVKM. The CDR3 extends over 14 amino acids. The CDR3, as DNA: TGTGCCAGCAGCCGGACAGGGGATAATGAAAAACTGTTTTTT. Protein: CASSRTGDNEKLFF.

Here the CDR3 reads CATHTESSGNTIYF. The CDR3 DNA reads as TGTGCCACCCATACGGAGTCCTCTGGAAACACCATATATTTT. The chain joins TRBV6-5 to TRBJ1-3; no clear D. The germline V and J ends were trimmed by 10 bases and 0 bases, with 13 bases remaining between them. The germline gives CDR1 MNHEY, CDR2 SVGAGI. The CDR3 is made up of 14 amino acids.

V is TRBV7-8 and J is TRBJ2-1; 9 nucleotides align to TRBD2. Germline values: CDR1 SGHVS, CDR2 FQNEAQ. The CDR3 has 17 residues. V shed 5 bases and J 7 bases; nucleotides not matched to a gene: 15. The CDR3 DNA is TGTGCCAGCAGCCCTCACCACCCGGCGGGAGGGCGGAATGAGCAGTTCTTC. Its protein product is CASSPHHPAGGRNEQFF.

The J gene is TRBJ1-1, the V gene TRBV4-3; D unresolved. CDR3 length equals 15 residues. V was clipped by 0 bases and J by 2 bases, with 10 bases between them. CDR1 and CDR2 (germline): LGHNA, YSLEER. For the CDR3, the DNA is TGCGCCAGCAGCCAAGATTTAGAGTCTAACACTGAAGCTTTCTTT. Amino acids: CASSQDLESNTEAFF.

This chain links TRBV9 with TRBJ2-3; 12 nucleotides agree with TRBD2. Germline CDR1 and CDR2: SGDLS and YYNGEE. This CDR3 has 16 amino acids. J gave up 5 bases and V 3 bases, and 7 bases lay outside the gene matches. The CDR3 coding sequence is TGTGCCAGCAGCGGACCCGCTAGCGGGAGGGGAGATACGCAGTATTTT. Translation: CASSGPASGRGDTQYF.

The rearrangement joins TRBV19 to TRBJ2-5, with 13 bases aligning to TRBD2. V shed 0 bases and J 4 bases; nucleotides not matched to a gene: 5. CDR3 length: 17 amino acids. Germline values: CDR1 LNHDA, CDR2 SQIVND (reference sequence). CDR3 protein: CASSIDPRLAGGETQYF. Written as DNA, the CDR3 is TGTGCCAGTAGTATAGATCCCCGACTAGCGGGAGGAGAGACCCAGTACTTC.

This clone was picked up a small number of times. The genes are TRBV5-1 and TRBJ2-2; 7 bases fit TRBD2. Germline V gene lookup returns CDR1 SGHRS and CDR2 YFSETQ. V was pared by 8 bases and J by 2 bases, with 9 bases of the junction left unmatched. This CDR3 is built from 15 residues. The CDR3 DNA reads TGCGCCAGTACTACTAGCGCCTTTAACACCGGGGAGCTGTTTTTT. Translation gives CASTTSAFNTGELFF.

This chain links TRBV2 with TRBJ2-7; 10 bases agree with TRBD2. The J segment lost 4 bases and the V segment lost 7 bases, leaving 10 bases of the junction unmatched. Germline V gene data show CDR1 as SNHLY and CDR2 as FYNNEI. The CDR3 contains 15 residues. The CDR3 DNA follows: TGTGCCAGCATCCCTCGGGCTAGCGGGAGTTACGAGCAGTACTTC. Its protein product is CASIPRASGSYEQYF.

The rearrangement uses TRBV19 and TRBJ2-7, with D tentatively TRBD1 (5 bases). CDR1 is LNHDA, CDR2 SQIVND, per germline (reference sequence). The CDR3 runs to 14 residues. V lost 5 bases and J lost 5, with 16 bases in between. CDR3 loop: CASSPRQDSDEQYF. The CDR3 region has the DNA TGTGCCAGTAGTCCTAGACAAGACAGCGACGAGCAGTACTTC. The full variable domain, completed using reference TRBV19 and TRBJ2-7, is DGGITQSPKYLFRKEGQNVTLSCEQNLNHDAMYWYRQDPGQGLRLIYYSQIVNDFQKGDIAEGYSVSREKKESFPLTVTSAQKNPTAFYLCASSPRQDSDEQYFGPGTRLTVT.

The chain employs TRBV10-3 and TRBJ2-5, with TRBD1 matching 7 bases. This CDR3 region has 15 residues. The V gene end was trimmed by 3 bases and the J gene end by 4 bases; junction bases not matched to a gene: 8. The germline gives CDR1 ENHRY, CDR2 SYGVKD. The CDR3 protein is CAISDPQTGRETQYF. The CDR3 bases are TGTGCCATCAGTGACCCCCAGACAGGGAGAGAGACCCAGTACTTC.

CDR3 residues: CASSTKQGPYEQYF. CDR3 sequence (DNA): TGTGCCAGCTCAACAAAACAGGGCCCCTACGAGCAGTACTTC. The rearrangement uses TRBV18 and TRBJ2-7; weak D call: TRBD1 (6 bases). Germline CDR1 and CDR2: KGHSH and LQKENI. With 5 bases removed from V and 2 bases from J, the gap between germline ends came to 13 bases. This CDR3 comprises 14 residues.

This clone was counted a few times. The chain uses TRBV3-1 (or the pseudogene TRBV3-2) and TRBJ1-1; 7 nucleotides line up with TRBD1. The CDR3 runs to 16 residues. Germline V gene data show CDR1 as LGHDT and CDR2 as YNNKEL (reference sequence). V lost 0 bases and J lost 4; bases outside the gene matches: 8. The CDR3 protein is CASSQDLSQGVTEAFF. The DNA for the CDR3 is TGTGCCAGCAGCCAAGATCTCTCCCAGGGGGTCACTGAAGCTTTCTTT.

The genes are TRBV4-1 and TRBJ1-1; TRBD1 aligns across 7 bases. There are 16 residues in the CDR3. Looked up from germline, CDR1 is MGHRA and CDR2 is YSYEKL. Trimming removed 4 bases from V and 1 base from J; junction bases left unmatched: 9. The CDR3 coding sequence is TGCGCCAGCAGCCGGACCGCGGGACAGCCGAACACTGAAGCTTTCTTT. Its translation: CASSRTAGQPNTEAFF.

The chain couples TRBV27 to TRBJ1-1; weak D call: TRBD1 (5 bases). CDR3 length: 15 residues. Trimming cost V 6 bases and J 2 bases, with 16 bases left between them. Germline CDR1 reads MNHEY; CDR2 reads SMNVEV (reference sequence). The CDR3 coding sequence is TGTGCCAGCAGCCTATCTGACAGCCCCAACACTGAAGCTTTCTTT. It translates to CASSLSDSPNTEAFF.